This T cell receptor (beta chain) stems from a study of CD8 T cells in ankylosing spondylitis. This clonotype appeared many times. Between the trimmed V and J ends, which lost 10 bases and 4 bases, there was a span of 16 bases. Germline-derived CDR1 and CDR2 are KGHDR and SFDVKD. This CDR3 spans 14 amino acids. Quantitative 5'-RACE was performed with molecular barcodes, and it yielded the TCR beta libraries. TCRdb independently ran MiXCR on the 5' RACE reads; one entry per CDR3 protein. The top ten hold nearly 10% of the sample, which has about 100,000 distinct CDR3 sequences, about 8% seen once. The sample taken for sequencing was blood, either unsorted or a sorted T cell fraction (not recorded which). This receptor was taken from a male donor with ankylosing spondylitis or in good health (not recorded which). V usage is TRBV24-1 and J usage is TRBJ2-1; either TRBD1 or TRBD2 may supply D (5 bases each). The CDR3 sequence is CATGTSTEYNEQFF. CDR3 nucleotide sequence: TGTGCCACTGGGACCTCCACTGAGTACAATGAGCAGTTCTTC.